A selection of T cell receptor beta chains follows, all from one sample in a study of human T cells and chemical hapten exposure. Each CDR3 protein is one row after TCRdb ran MiXCR on the RACE reads. The repertoire consists of 350,000 to 450,000 distinct CDR3 sequences, with roughly 5% occurring once and the leading ten covering 2.5% to 3%. The source was whole blood, collected in connection with sensitization to the hapten diphenylcyclopropenone (DPC). These receptors all stem from a woman in her forties or fifties with alopecia areata. Some clones in this sample may be carry-over from other donors' samples. The CDR3 runs from the conserved cysteine through the conserved F or W. Fields, in order: clone size, V gene, J gene, D gene, CDR3 protein, CDR3 DNA. The D gene is left open where the match is weak. The size field is filled for only some rows; it gives once, few, many or a size class.

clone_size: NA; v_call: TRBV29-1; j_call: TRBJ1-2; d_call: NA; cdr3_aa: CSVNSGDGYGYTF; cdr3_nt: TGCAGCGTCAACTCAGGGGATGGCTATGGCTACACCTTC
clone_size: NA; v_call: TRBV25-1; j_call: TRBJ2-1; d_call: NA; cdr3_aa: CATSPIRSSYNEQFF; cdr3_nt: TGTGCCACCTCACCCATCCGAAGCTCCTACAATGAGCAGTTCTTC
clone_size: NA; v_call: TRBV5-1; j_call: TRBJ2-5; d_call: TRBD2; cdr3_aa: CASRTSGEQETQYF; cdr3_nt: TGCGCCAGCAGGACGAGCGGGGAACAAGAGACCCAGTACTTC
clone_size: NA; v_call: TRBV4-1; j_call: TRBJ2-5; d_call: NA; cdr3_aa: CASSPLPGGPETQYF; cdr3_nt: TGCGCCAGCAGCCCCCTACCCGGGGGCCCAGAGACCCAGTACTTC
clone_size: many; v_call: TRBV6-6; j_call: TRBJ2-7; d_call: NA; cdr3_aa: CASSFSNYEQYF; cdr3_nt: TGTGCCAGCAGTTTCTCGAACTACGAGCAGTACTTC
clone_size: NA; v_call: TRBV28; j_call: TRBJ1-4; d_call: TRBD1; cdr3_aa: CASSGDRVNEKLFF; cdr3_nt: TGTGCCAGCAGTGGGGACAGGGTTAATGAAAAACTGTTTTTT
clone_size: NA; v_call: TRBV29-1; j_call: TRBJ1-4; d_call: NA; cdr3_aa: CSVSGGPYNEKLFF; cdr3_nt: TGCAGCGTTTCCGGGGGACCGTATAATGAAAAACTGTTTTTT
clone_size: many; v_call: TRBV7-9; j_call: TRBJ2-4; d_call: NA; cdr3_aa: CASSFTRGGLTKNIQYF; cdr3_nt: TGTGCCAGCAGCTTTACGAGGGGGGGCCTGACCAAAAACATTCAGTACTTC
clone_size: NA; v_call: TRBV7-9; j_call: TRBJ1-4; d_call: NA; cdr3_aa: CASIDGAEEKLFF; cdr3_nt: TGTGCCAGCATAGACGGGGCCGAGGAAAAACTGTTTTTT
clone_size: many; v_call: TRBV6-5; j_call: TRBJ1-6; d_call: NA; cdr3_aa: CASSRGEGRLNSPLHF; cdr3_nt: TGTGCCAGCAGTCGTGGAGAGGGGCGGCTCAATTCACCCCTCCACTTT
clone_size: few; v_call: TRBV4-3; j_call: TRBJ2-1; d_call: TRBD2; cdr3_aa: CASSQDSPLAVSYNEQFF; cdr3_nt: TGCGCCAGCAGCCAAGATTCCCCACTAGCGGTCTCCTACAATGAGCAGTTCTTC
clone_size: few; v_call: TRBV3-1; j_call: TRBJ1-1; d_call: NA; cdr3_aa: CASSQEGHLNTEAFF; cdr3_nt: TGTGCCAGCAGCCAAGAGGGACATTTGAACACTGAAGCTTTCTTT
clone_size: many; v_call: TRBV20-1; j_call: TRBJ2-3; d_call: NA; cdr3_aa: CSSGLRPGTDTQYF; cdr3_nt: TGCAGCTCGGGACTCCGACCAGGCACAGATACGCAGTATTTT
clone_size: many; v_call: TRBV12-3/TRBV12-4; j_call: TRBJ2-1; d_call: TRBD2; cdr3_aa: CASSLVGGATGEQFF; cdr3_nt: TGTGCCAGCAGTTTGGTGGGAGGGGCTACCGGTGAGCAGTTCTTC
clone_size: many; v_call: TRBV27; j_call: TRBJ2-3; d_call: NA; cdr3_aa: CASSPPSTQYF; cdr3_nt: TGTGCCAGCAGTCCCCCTAGTACGCAGTATTTT
clone_size: few; v_call: TRBV7-9; j_call: TRBJ2-7; d_call: TRBD1; cdr3_aa: CASSVRDRQYEQYF; cdr3_nt: TGTGCCAGCAGCGTCCGGGACAGACAATACGAGCAGTACTTC
clone_size: many; v_call: TRBV15; j_call: TRBJ2-7; d_call: TRBD1; cdr3_aa: CATSRVSGQGAHEQYF; cdr3_nt: TGTGCCACCAGCAGAGTCTCAGGGCAGGGGGCCCACGAGCAGTACTTC
clone_size: NA; v_call: TRBV30; j_call: TRBJ2-3; d_call: NA; cdr3_aa: CAWKRDVRGTDTQYF; cdr3_nt: TGTGCCTGGAAACGAGATGTACGCGGCACAGATACGCAGTATTTT
clone_size: NA; v_call: TRBV5-6; j_call: TRBJ1-1; d_call: NA; cdr3_aa: CASSLNGPNTEAFF; cdr3_nt: TGTGCCAGCAGCTTGAACGGGCCGAACACTGAAGCTTTCTTT
clone_size: many; v_call: TRBV6-2/TRBV6-3; j_call: TRBJ2-1; d_call: TRBD2; cdr3_aa: CASSSSVLAGIYNEQFF; cdr3_nt: TGTGCCAGCAGTTCCTCCGTACTAGCGGGAATCTACAATGAGCAGTTCTTC